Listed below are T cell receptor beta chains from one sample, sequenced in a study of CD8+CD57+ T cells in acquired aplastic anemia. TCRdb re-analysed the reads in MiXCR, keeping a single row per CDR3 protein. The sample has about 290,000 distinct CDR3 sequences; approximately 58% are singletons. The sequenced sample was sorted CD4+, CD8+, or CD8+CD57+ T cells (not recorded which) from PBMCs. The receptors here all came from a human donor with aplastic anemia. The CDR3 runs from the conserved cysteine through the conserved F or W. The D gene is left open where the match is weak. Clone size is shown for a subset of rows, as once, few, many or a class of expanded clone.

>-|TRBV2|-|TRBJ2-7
TGTGCCACTGCGGAAAACTACGAGCAGTACTTC
CATAENYEQYF
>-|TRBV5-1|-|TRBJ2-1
TGCGCCAGCAGCCCCCCGGGACACTCTAGGGATGAGCAGTTCTTC
CASSPPGHSRDEQFF
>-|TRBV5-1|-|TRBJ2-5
TGCGCCAGCATGGGGGAGCCGGCTGAGACCCAGTACTTC
CASMGEPAETQYF
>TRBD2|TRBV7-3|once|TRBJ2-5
TGTGCCAGCAGGCGGGAGGGCCCAGAGACCCAGTACTTC
CASRREGPETQYF
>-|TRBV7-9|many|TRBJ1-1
TGTGCCAGCAGCGACTATCGGGGGGCTATGAACACTGAAGCTTTCTTT
CASSDYRGAMNTEAFF
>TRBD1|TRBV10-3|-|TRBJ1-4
TGTGCCATCAGCCTCGGACAGGAAGAAAAACTGTTTTTT
CAISLGQEEKLFF
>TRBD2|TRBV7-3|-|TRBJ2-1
TGTGCCAGCAGGGGGACTAGCGGGGGCCCCCTCCAGTTCTTC
CASRGTSGGPLQFF
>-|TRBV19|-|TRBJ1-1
TGTGCCAGTAGTATATGGCGATCAGGGACTGAAGCTTTCTTT
CASSIWRSGTEAFF
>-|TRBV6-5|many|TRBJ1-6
TGTGCCAGCAGTTACTCTTACAGTAATTCACCCCTCCACTTT
CASSYSYSNSPLHF
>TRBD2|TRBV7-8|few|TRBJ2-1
TGTGCCAGCAGCCCATATCTGGCCTCAGCGGGGGGCAAGCAGTTCTTC
CASSPYLASAGGKQFF
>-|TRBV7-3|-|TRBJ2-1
TGTGCCAGCAGCCCAATACTAGCAACGGGTGGGGGTGAGCAGTTCTTC
CASSPILATGGGEQFF
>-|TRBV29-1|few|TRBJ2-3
TGCAGCGTAGGTGTGCTAGATACGCAGTATTTT
CSVGVLDTQYF
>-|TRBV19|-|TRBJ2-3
TGTGCCAGTAGTATAAGTCGGGAAGGGAATACGCAGTATTTT
CASSISREGNTQYF
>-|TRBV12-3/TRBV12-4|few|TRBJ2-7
TGTGCCAGCAGTCCACGGAACGAGCAGTACTTC
CASSPRNEQYF
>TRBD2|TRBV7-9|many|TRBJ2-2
TGTGCCAGCAGCTTTTTAGCGGGAGCGAACACCGGGGAGCTGTTTTTT
CASSFLAGANTGELFF
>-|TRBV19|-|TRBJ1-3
TGTGCCAGTAGTATAGACGGGAGGACTGGAAACACCATATATTTT
CASSIDGRTGNTIYF